This is a list of T cell receptor beta chains from one sample in a study of T-cell memory formation after mild COVID-19. TCRdb re-called the 5' RACE reads with MiXCR, one entry per CDR3 protein. Of about 290,000 distinct CDR3 sequences in the sample, more than 15% were seen once. The specimen sequenced was PBMCs or a T cell subset sorted from them (not recorded which). The receptor set was obtained from a man younger than 35 who had mild COVID-19 (a few samples of this study predate the infection). Cell type and time point are not known. CDR3s leave out the opening cysteine and the closing phenylalanine or tryptophan.

v_call: TRBV12-3/TRBV12-4; j_call: TRBJ1-1; cdr3_aa: ASSFRNTEAF
v_call: TRBV7-2; j_call: TRBJ2-1; cdr3_aa: ASSLGGQEQF
v_call: TRBV28; j_call: TRBJ1-1; cdr3_aa: ASEVQGQNTEAF
v_call: TRBV12-3/TRBV12-4; j_call: TRBJ2-1; cdr3_aa: ASTPGQGEYNEQF
v_call: TRBV5-5; j_call: TRBJ1-2; cdr3_aa: ASSLDGDLDYGYT
v_call: TRBV7-2; j_call: TRBJ2-7; cdr3_aa: ASSAWGYEQY
v_call: TRBV5-6; j_call: TRBJ2-1; cdr3_aa: ASSLVPGQGEEQF
v_call: TRBV11-3; j_call: TRBJ2-1; cdr3_aa: ASSLGDAWGMENEQF
v_call: TRBV7-9; j_call: TRBJ1-5; cdr3_aa: AGIVGGPQPQH
v_call: TRBV20-1; j_call: TRBJ2-3; cdr3_aa: SARHTDTQY
v_call: TRBV18; j_call: TRBJ2-2; cdr3_aa: ASSTSSGISTGELF
v_call: TRBV7-2; j_call: TRBJ2-7; cdr3_aa: ASSPSYEQY
v_call: TRBV27; j_call: TRBJ1-4; cdr3_aa: ASSRGTGEGKLF
v_call: TRBV20-1; j_call: TRBJ1-1; cdr3_aa: SASWGSDEAF
v_call: TRBV12-3/TRBV12-4; j_call: TRBJ1-1; cdr3_aa: ASSRSWFTEAF
v_call: TRBV5-1; j_call: TRBJ1-1; cdr3_aa: ASSLVFQSEAF
v_call: TRBV15; j_call: TRBJ2-5; cdr3_aa: ATSRDLGGGETQY
v_call: TRBV10-3; j_call: TRBJ2-1; cdr3_aa: AISKTGNSYNEQF
v_call: TRBV7-8; j_call: TRBJ2-2; cdr3_aa: ASSLAGGAYTGELF
v_call: TRBV15; j_call: TRBJ2-1; cdr3_aa: ATSRVRPGGFNEQF
v_call: TRBV6-5; j_call: TRBJ2-2; cdr3_aa: ASSYTGANTGELF
v_call: TRBV4-3; j_call: TRBJ2-7; cdr3_aa: ASSRTLVGSSSYEQY
v_call: TRBV19; j_call: TRBJ1-5; cdr3_aa: AGGGQVYQPQH
v_call: TRBV2; j_call: TRBJ1-5; cdr3_aa: ASSSRGLGIWSNQPQH
v_call: TRBV7-6; j_call: TRBJ2-1; cdr3_aa: ASSYHNEQF
v_call: TRBV10-3; j_call: TRBJ2-5; cdr3_aa: AISEGQPSQETQY
v_call: TRBV19; j_call: TRBJ2-5; cdr3_aa: ASSIVGGETQY
v_call: TRBV15; j_call: TRBJ1-6; cdr3_aa: ATSKRQDNSPLH
v_call: TRBV11-3; j_call: TRBJ1-1; cdr3_aa: ASTLQGGTEAF
v_call: TRBV6-2/TRBV6-3; j_call: TRBJ2-1; cdr3_aa: ASSYRASGGAYNEQF
v_call: TRBV7-2; j_call: TRBJ1-2; cdr3_aa: ASSLFGQAEGGYT
v_call: TRBV12-3/TRBV12-4; j_call: TRBJ1-5; cdr3_aa: ASSFEGHNQPQH
v_call: TRBV4-3; j_call: TRBJ2-1; cdr3_aa: ASSHASGGPSNEQF
v_call: TRBV11-2; j_call: TRBJ2-3; cdr3_aa: ASRLLADTQY
v_call: TRBV12-3/TRBV12-4; j_call: TRBJ1-2; cdr3_aa: ASSLRHLDLGYT
v_call: TRBV20-1; j_call: TRBJ1-2; cdr3_aa: SARYRGYYGYT
v_call: TRBV9; j_call: TRBJ2-2; cdr3_aa: ASSVGVGPTGELF
v_call: TRBV4-1; j_call: TRBJ2-1; cdr3_aa: ASSQDRGSVYNEQF
v_call: TRBV6-5; j_call: TRBJ2-1; cdr3_aa: ASRRWGGADNSEQF
v_call: TRBV2; j_call: TRBJ1-1; cdr3_aa: ASTTGQLNTEAF
v_call: TRBV6-5; j_call: TRBJ1-3; cdr3_aa: ASSARGRISGNTIY
v_call: TRBV5-6; j_call: TRBJ2-1; cdr3_aa: ASKEGVRDEQF
v_call: TRBV12-3/TRBV12-4; j_call: TRBJ2-5; cdr3_aa: ASSLALAGGQETQY
v_call: TRBV28; j_call: TRBJ1-1; cdr3_aa: ASNLEGTEAF
v_call: TRBV7-3; j_call: TRBJ2-2; cdr3_aa: ASSFSGDSTGELF
v_call: TRBV12-5; j_call: TRBJ1-5; cdr3_aa: ASAPGIGGPQH
v_call: TRBV7-9; j_call: TRBJ2-7; cdr3_aa: ASSFSVPSGEQY
v_call: TRBV7-6; j_call: TRBJ2-2; cdr3_aa: ASIPGEGASTGELF
v_call: TRBV25-1; j_call: TRBJ2-5; cdr3_aa: ASGPAGTQY
v_call: TRBV6-5; j_call: TRBJ2-6; cdr3_aa: ASSGASGANVLT
v_call: TRBV12-3/TRBV12-4; j_call: TRBJ2-5; cdr3_aa: ASSLMFPTGETQY
v_call: TRBV6-2/TRBV6-3; j_call: TRBJ2-4; cdr3_aa: ASRLTGTLAKNIQY
v_call: TRBV5-1; j_call: TRBJ2-3; cdr3_aa: ASSRSGTADTQY
v_call: TRBV29-1; j_call: TRBJ2-1; cdr3_aa: SIRLAGLLYNEQF
v_call: TRBV4-3; j_call: TRBJ1-2; cdr3_aa: ASSQVGPGQGTYGYT
v_call: TRBV5-1; j_call: TRBJ1-6; cdr3_aa: ASSTGQGNSHLH
v_call: TRBV5-1; j_call: TRBJ1-3; cdr3_aa: ASSLGAVSGNTIY